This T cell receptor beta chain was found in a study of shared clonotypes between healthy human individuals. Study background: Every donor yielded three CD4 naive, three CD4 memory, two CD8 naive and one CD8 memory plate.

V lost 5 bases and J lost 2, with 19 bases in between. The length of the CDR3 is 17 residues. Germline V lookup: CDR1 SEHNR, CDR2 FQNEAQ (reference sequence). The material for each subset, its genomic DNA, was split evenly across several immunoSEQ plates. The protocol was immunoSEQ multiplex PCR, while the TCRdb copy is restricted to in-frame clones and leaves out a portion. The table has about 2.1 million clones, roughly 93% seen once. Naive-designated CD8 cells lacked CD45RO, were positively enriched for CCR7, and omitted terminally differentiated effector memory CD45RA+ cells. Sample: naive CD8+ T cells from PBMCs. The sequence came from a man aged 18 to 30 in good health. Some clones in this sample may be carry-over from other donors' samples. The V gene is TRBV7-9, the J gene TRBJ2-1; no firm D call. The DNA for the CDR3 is TGTGCCAGCAGCGGTATTGGAACGCCTGAAACCTACAATGAGCAGTTCTTC. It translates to CASSGIGTPETYNEQFF. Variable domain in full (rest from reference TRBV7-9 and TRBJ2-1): DTGVSQNPRHKITKRGQNVTFRCDPISEHNRLYWYRQTLGQGPEFLTYFQNEAQLEKSRLLSDRFSAERPKGSFSTLEIQRTEQGDSAMYLCASSGIGTPETYNEQFFGPGTRLTVL.